This TCR beta chain was recorded in a study of CD8 T cells in ankylosing spondylitis. Study-wide points: Reports say disease-linked clones showed up significantly more in matched ankylosing spondylitis synovial fluid. In ankylosing spondylitis blood, a motif of about 8 highly homologous TCR beta variants appeared characteristic.

V was cut by 5 bases and J by 11 bases, with 19 bases left in between. The CDR3 spans 14 residues. The authors made TCR beta libraries by quantitative 5'-RACE with molecular barcodes. TCRdb re-called the 5' RACE reads through MiXCR, storing one row per CDR3 protein. This sample yields 670,000 or so distinct CDR3 sequences, of which 15% to 20% are seen a single time; around 19% belongs to the top ten. Notes on this clonotype: The antigen is unknown.

Source material: blood, either unsorted or a sorted T cell fraction (not recorded which). The source is a male donor with ankylosing spondylitis. This chain joins TRBV12-3 or TRBV12-4 and TRBJ1-5, with a possible D match to TRBD1 (5 bases). CDR3 nucleotides: TGTGCCAGCAGTCCCGGGACGGGGTTTGGGGCCCAGCATTTT. As protein: CASSPGTGFGAQHF.